Sequencing of this T cell receptor beta chain was carried out in a study of a mutant IDH1 vaccine in newly diagnosed glioma. Study information: Investigators started vaccination 4-6 weeks after radiotherapy alone, or with temozolomide cycles. Therapy received beforehand was radiotherapy, temozolomide, or both, with most patients given both. Study findings and constraints: Apparently unrelated to pseudoprogression were changes in the top peripheral T cell clonotypes.

This sample's time point: week 11, during vaccination. Every vaccine dose comprised 300 ug of mutant IDH1 20-mer peptide plus topical imiquimod. Each donor presented with a new WHO grade 3 or 4 astrocytoma that tested IDH1-mutant and showed ATRX loss. Measured with immunoSEQ multiplex PCR; TCRdb has only the in-frame clones, and not every one. The sample consists of roughly 120,000 clones, around 80% of them appearing once. Points on this clone: Its antigen is not identified.

The sequence was obtained from a man aged 35 to 55 with glioma. Here the sequenced sample was PBMCs, taken from a glioma patient whose treatment included an IDH1 peptide vaccine.

The CDR3 region is CASSSDRGLYYGYTF. The CDR3, as DNA: TGTGCCAGCAGTTCGGACAGGGGGCTTTACTATGGCTACACCTTC. J is TRBJ1-2 and V is TRBV6-5, with 11 bases fitting TRBD1. After removal of 4 bases from V and 3 bases from J, the junction contained 4 bases not matched to a gene. Germline V gives CDR1 MNHEY, CDR2 SVGAGI. The CDR3 contains 15 residues.